The 31 T cell receptor beta chains reported below all come from one sample, sequenced in a study of CD8+ T cells in alopecia areata. Sequencing relied on a cDNA template that was reverse transcribed from extracted RNA. Libraries were prepared by immunoSEQ multiplex PCR; TCRdb keeps only in-frame clonotypes and omits some of them. This table has roughly 200,000 clones, almost 65% appearing once. The sequenced sample was CD4+ T cells sorted from blood, obtained at week 0. The receptors come from a human donor with alopecia areata.

The CDR3 DNA is TGCGCCAGCAGCCAGAGCAGCACTGAAGCTTTCTTT. Translating gives CASSQSSTEAFF. V is TRBV5-1 and J is TRBJ1-1; D gene unclear. Looked up from germline, CDR1 is SGHRS and CDR2 is YFSETQ. V dropped 4 bases and J dropped 4 bases, with 8 bases sitting between them. CDR3 length equals 12 residues.

The chain combines TRBV18 with TRBJ1-2, with TRBD1 matching over 9 bases. Looked up from germline, CDR1 is KGHSH and CDR2 is LQKENI. The CDR3 runs to 16 residues. V was pared by 1 base and J by 7 bases, with 10 bases of the junction left unmatched. CDR3 DNA sequence: TGTGCCAGCTCACCACTGCCGGGACAGGGATATGGTGGCTACACCTTC. Protein sequence: CASSPLPGQGYGGYTF.

This chain joins TRBV12-5 and TRBJ2-7; D perhaps matches TRBD1 (6 bases). The CDR3 is 13 residues long. Looked up from germline, CDR1 is LGHNT and CDR2 is FRNRAP. Between the trimmed V and J ends, which lost 4 bases and 5 bases, there was a span of 12 bases. The CDR3 nucleotides read TGTGCTAGTGGTTCCTTACAGGGAAACGAGCAGTACTTC. Translation: CASGSLQGNEQYF.

The gene calls are TRBV29-1 and TRBJ2-7; 9 positions agree with TRBD1. The CDR3 is 16 amino acids. Germline CDR1 SQVTM, CDR2 ANQGSEA. J lost 1 base, V lost 8 bases, and 15 bases had no gene match. CDR3 loop: CSIKGGDRVGSYEQYF. For the CDR3, the DNA is TGCAGCATCAAGGGTGGGGACAGGGTCGGTTCCTACGAGCAGTACTTC.

The chain carries TRBV30 and TRBJ1-2, with TRBD1 matching over 7 bases. Germline V CDR1 and CDR2: GTSNPN, SVGIG (reference sequence). The CDR3 loop spans 14 amino acids. Trimming took 1 base from V and 7 from J; bases not matched to a gene: 9. For the CDR3, the DNA is TGTGCCTGGAGTGCCGCTATTAACAGGGGTGGCTACACCTTC. Protein: CAWSAAINRGGYTF. The full variable domain, its missing parts supplied by reference TRBV30 and TRBJ1-2, is SQTIHQWPATLVQPVGSPLSLECTVEGTSNPNLYWYRQAAGRGLQLLFYSVGIGQISSEVPQNLSASRPQDRQFILSSKKLLLSDSGFYLCAWSAAINRGGYTFGSGTRLTVV.

In nucleotides, the CDR3 is TGTGCCAGCAGTGAATTGGGGAGGTCCTATGGCTACACCTTC. Encoded protein: CASSELGRSYGYTF. The gene calls are TRBV6-1 and TRBJ1-2; no clear D gene. This CDR3 spans 14 amino acids. Trimming cost V 2 bases and J 4 bases, with 11 bases left between them. The germline V gene encodes CDR1 MNHNS and CDR2 SASEGT.

CDR3 DNA sequence: TGCAGCGTCCGGGAAGAGACCCAGTACTTC. Translating it yields CSVREETQYF. This chain links TRBV29-1 with TRBJ2-5; D unresolved. Trimming removed 6 bases from V and 3 bases from J, with 5 bases in between. The CDR3 totals 10 residues. The V gene's germline CDR1 is SQVTM and CDR2 ANQGSEA.

On this clone itself: The sample carries other DNA sequences with the same CDR3. The CDR3 loop is CASSQDTGRNQPQHF. CDR3 coding DNA: TGCGCCAGCAGCCAAGATACCGGGCGGAATCAGCCCCAGCATTTT. This chain connects TRBV4-3 to TRBJ1-5; D is unresolved. Per germline, CDR1 LGHNA and CDR2 YSLEER. V shed 0 bases and J shed 4 bases, with 10 bases lying between them. The CDR3 is 15 amino acids.

The chain carries TRBV6-1 and TRBJ2-2, with a tentative D call TRBD1 (5 bases). Per germline, CDR1 MNHNS and CDR2 SASEGT. This CDR3 region has 14 residues. V was trimmed by 4 bases and J by 3 bases, leaving 9 bases between them. The CDR3 region is CASSAQGYTGELFF. The CDR3 DNA sequence: TGTGCCAGCAGTGCTCAGGGCTACACCGGGGAGCTGTTTTTT.

V gene TRBV5-1 combines with J gene TRBJ2-7; D is unresolved. The CDR3 has 14 residues. The germline gives CDR1 SGHRS, CDR2 YFSETQ. V lost 1 base to trimming and J lost 3 bases, with 11 bases between them. CDR3 sequence reads: CASSLTSAGYEQYF. The DNA for the CDR3 is TGCGCCAGCAGCTTGACCTCGGCAGGCTACGAGCAGTACTTC.

This clone was seen a few times. This chain connects TRBV29-1 to TRBJ1-4, with D uncertain. The germline gives CDR1 SQVTM, CDR2 ANQGSEA. Between the trimmed V and J ends, which lost 4 bases and 3 bases, there was a span of 9 bases. The CDR3 length is 13 residues. CDR3 protein: CSVAGAANEKLFF. CDR3 sequence (DNA): TGCAGCGTTGCCGGTGCGGCTAATGAAAAACTGTTTTTT.

This chain connects TRBV27 to TRBJ1-4, with D hard to call. The V gene lost 3 bases and the J gene lost 0 bases, with 2 bases spanning the gap. Germline values: CDR1 MNHEY, CDR2 SMNVEV (reference sequence). This CDR3 spans 13 amino acids. CDR3 sequence (DNA): TGTGCCAGCAGTTTGTCAACTAATGAAAAACTGTTTTTT. It codes for CASSLSTNEKLFF.

V is TRBV10-2 and J is TRBJ2-6, with 8 bases lining up with TRBD1. This CDR3 spans 17 amino acids. The germline gives CDR1 WSHSY, CDR2 SAAADI. V dropped 6 bases and J dropped 1; count of bases not matched to a gene: 8. The CDR3 region is CASRDRARGSGANVLTF. In DNA, the CDR3 is TGCGCCAGCAGGGACAGGGCTAGGGGTTCTGGGGCCAACGTCCTGACTTTC.

The chain uses TRBV30 and TRBJ1-1; no reliable D call. V was trimmed by 0 bases and J by 8 bases, leaving 13 bases between them. The CDR3 consists of 13 residues. Germline V gene lookup returns CDR1 GTSNPN and CDR2 SVGIG (reference sequence). CDR3 in amino acids: CAWSVAGRPEAFF. As DNA, the CDR3 is TGTGCCTGGAGTGTTGCGGGGAGACCCGAAGCTTTCTTT.

This clone was found once. The chain combines TRBV11-3 with TRBJ2-3; D may be TRBD1 or TRBD2 (5 bases each). The CDR3 is 15 amino acids. The V and J ends lost 0 bases and 2 bases respectively, with 9 bases between them. Germline V gene data show CDR1 as SGHNT and CDR2 as YENEEA. The CDR3 DNA reads as TGTGCCAGCAGCTTAGATCGAGGGGACACAGATACGCAGTATTTT. It is translated as CASSLDRGDTDTQYF.

This chain connects TRBV15 to TRBJ1-6; possibly TRBD1 for D (5 bases). The CDR3 consists of 13 residues. CDR1 is LNHNV and CDR2 is YYDKDF in the germline V gene (reference sequence). Trimming cost V 3 bases and J 9 bases, with 9 bases left between them. CDR3: CATSRTASSPLHF. The CDR3, as DNA: TGTGCCACCAGCAGGACAGCCTCTTCACCCCTCCACTTT.

This clone was recorded at least ten times. The rearrangement joins TRBV11-2 to TRBJ2-2, with 9 positions matching TRBD1. The CDR3 is 15 residues long. The V gene end was trimmed by 2 bases and the J gene end by 5 bases; junction bases not matched to a gene: 3. Germline V gene lookup returns CDR1 SGHAT and CDR2 FQNNGV. CDR3 loop: CASSLIQGATGELFF. The CDR3 DNA reads TGTGCCAGCAGCTTAATACAGGGGGCAACCGGGGAGCTGTTTTTT. Full variable domain (remainder filled in from reference TRBV11-2 and TRBJ2-2): EAGVAQSPRYKIIEKRQSVAFWCNPISGHATLYWYQQILGQGPKLLIQFQNNGVVDDSQLPKDRFSAERLKGVDSTLKIQPAKLEDSAVYLCASSLIQGATGELFFGEGSRLTVL.

The gene calls are TRBV25-1 and TRBJ2-2; D unclear. Trimming cost V 3 bases and J 8 bases, with 10 bases left between them. The length of the CDR3 is 13 residues. Germline V gene data show CDR1 as MGHDK and CDR2 as SYGVNS. The CDR3, as DNA: TGTGCCAGCAGTGACCTCTCGTGGGGGGAGCTGTTTTTT. Its translation: CASSDLSWGELFF.

The rearrangement joins TRBV15 to TRBJ1-4; 10 nucleotides align to TRBD1. V lost 4 bases and J lost 5; bases outside the gene matches: 1. The CDR3 contains 14 residues. Germline CDR1 and CDR2: LNHNV and YYDKDF (reference sequence). The CDR3 DNA reads TGTGCCACCAGCAAGGGACAGGGGAATGAAAAACTGTTTTTT. It encodes CATSKGQGNEKLFF. Based on the CDR3 plus reference TRBV15 and TRBJ1-4, the full variable domain is DAMVIQNPRYQVTQFGKPVTLSCSQTLNHNVMYWYQQKSSQAPKLLFHYYDKDFNNEADTPDNFQSRRPNTSFCFLDIRSPGLGDTAMYLCATSKGQGNEKLFFGSGTQLSVL.

The chain uses TRBV2 and TRBJ1-1; perhaps TRBD1 as D (6 bases). This CDR3 region has 15 residues. Germline V gene lookup returns CDR1 SNHLY and CDR2 FYNNEI. V was cut by 6 bases and J by 3 bases, with 17 bases left in between. This CDR3 reads CASSYEGGRHTEAFF. CDR3 nucleotide sequence: TGTGCCAGCAGCTACGAAGGGGGGCGCCACACTGAAGCTTTCTTT.

The gene calls are TRBV7-9 and TRBJ2-5; tentatively, D is TRBD1 (5 bases). The V and J ends lost 4 bases and 3 bases respectively, with 21 bases between them. The germline V gene has CDR1 SEHNR and CDR2 FQNEAQ (reference sequence). The length of the CDR3 is 17 residues. CDR3 protein: CASSSSRRQPFEETQYF. CDR3 sequence (DNA): TGTGCCAGCAGCTCAAGCCGCCGACAGCCGTTCGAAGAGACCCAGTACTTC. Variable domain in full (rest from reference TRBV7-9 and TRBJ2-5): DTGVSQNPRHKITKRGQNVTFRCDPISEHNRLYWYRQTLGQGPEFLTYFQNEAQLEKSRLLSDRFSAERPKGSFSTLEIQRTEQGDSAMYLCASSSSRRQPFEETQYFGPGTRLLVL.

This chain links TRBV4-2 with TRBJ1-5; possible D gene TRBD1, 5 bases. The CDR3 covers 15 residues. From germline, CDR1 is LGHNA and CDR2 YNFKEQ. Trimming shortened V by 0 bases and J by 4 bases, and 10 bases separated the two germline ends. CDR3 nucleotides: TGTGCCAGCAGCCAAGACAGGGAGCTAAATCAGCCCCAGCATTTT. It codes for CASSQDRELNQPQHF.

The chain combines TRBV11-2 with TRBJ1-5; D is uncertain. Germline CDR1 SGHAT, CDR2 FQNNGV. The CDR3 runs to 13 residues. V lost 8 bases, J lost 1 base, and 9 bases lay in between. The CDR3 nucleotides are TGTGCCAGCCGCGGGCTAAGCAATCAGCCCCAGCATTTT. Its protein is CASRGLSNQPQHF.

The CDR3 is CASSLTNEQFF. The CDR3 region has the DNA TGTGCCAGCAGCTTAACCAATGAGCAGTTCTTC. This chain links TRBV7-2 with TRBJ2-1; the D is unclear. Germline-derived CDR1 and CDR2 are SGHTA and FQGNSA. The CDR3 covers 11 residues. Trimming took off 2 bases at V and 6 bases at J, with 2 bases between the two ends.

This clone turned up a few times. The rearrangement uses TRBV10-3 and TRBJ1-2; D may be TRBD1 (5 bases). Germline-derived CDR1 and CDR2 are ENHRY and SYGVKD. The CDR3 consists of 13 residues. The ends were cut back, 3 bases at V and 7 bases at J, with 12 bases in the middle. The CDR3 DNA follows: TGTGCCATCAGTGAACGAGGGGATACTGGCTACACCTTC. Its translation: CAISERGDTGYTF.

This clone was recorded at least ten times. This chain links TRBV7-2 with TRBJ1-6, with TRBD1 as a possible D gene (5 bases). V lost 1 base, J lost 9 bases, and 10 bases lay in between. Germline V lookup: CDR1 SGHTA, CDR2 FQGNSA. The CDR3 is made up of 14 amino acids. Here the CDR3 reads CASSLVAGGSPLHF. CDR3 nucleotide sequence: TGTGCCAGCAGCTTAGTCGCGGGGGGTTCACCCCTCCACTTT. Together with reference TRBV7-2 and TRBJ1-6, the CDR3 gives the full variable domain: GAGVSQSPSNKVTEKGKDVELRCDPISGHTALYWYRQSLGQGLEFLIYFQGNSAPDKSGLPSDRFSAERTGGSVSTLTIQRTQQEDSAVYLCASSLVAGGSPLHFGNGTRLTVT.

The J gene is TRBJ1-6, the V gene TRBV7-8; TRBD1 might be the D (5 bases). V was trimmed by 5 bases and J by 8 bases, leaving 10 bases between them. In germline, CDR1 is SGHVS, CDR2 FQNEAQ. The CDR3 runs to 13 residues. This chain's CDR3 is CASSPSRDSPLHF. Here the CDR3 DNA reads TGTGCCAGCAGCCCCTCCAGGGATTCACCCCTCCACTTT.

This clone showed up just a few times. The CDR3 nucleotides are TGTGCCAGCAGCGTAGGGGTAGTCTCTGGGGCCAACGTCCTGACTTTC. Amino acids: CASSVGVVSGANVLTF. The chain is built from TRBV9 and TRBJ2-6; D unclear. Germline values: CDR1 SGDLS, CDR2 YYNGEE. Trimming took off 0 bases at V and 0 bases at J, with 7 bases between the two ends. CDR3 length: 16 amino acids.

In its sample, this clone was seen a few times. V gene TRBV29-1 combines with J gene TRBJ2-3; a weak D match, TRBD1 (6 bases). The V end was cut by 5 bases, the J end by 3 bases, with 12 bases between. CDR1 and CDR2 from the germline V gene are SQVTM and ANQGSEA. The CDR3 is made up of 13 amino acids. The CDR3 sequence: CSVPGVGTDTQYF. Written as DNA, the CDR3 is TGCAGCGTTCCAGGGGTTGGAACAGATACGCAGTATTTT.

The chain joins TRBV9 to TRBJ1-1; D call uncertain. V lost 1 base and J 1 base, leaving 5 bases between the germline ends. The length of the CDR3 is 13 residues. CDR1 and CDR2 from the germline V gene are SGDLS and YYNGEE. In DNA, the CDR3 is TGTGCCAGCAGCGTACTGGGGAACACTGAAGCTTTCTTT. The encoded protein is CASSVLGNTEAFF.

The gene calls are TRBV29-1 and TRBJ1-1, with a tentative D call TRBD1 (5 bases). V was cut by 4 bases and J by 2 bases, with 11 bases left in between. The germline gives CDR1 SQVTM, CDR2 ANQGSEA. This CDR3 comprises 13 residues. CDR3 DNA: TGCAGCGTTGTGAAGGGGATCAACACTGAAGCTTTCTTT. This translates into CSVVKGINTEAFF.